The following is a T cell receptor beta chain sequence with its context. This clonotype was detected many times. This receptor's antigen is unknown. The record has no base qualities; no much larger clone is one base away. CDR3 length: 18 amino acids, cysteine to phenylalanine. Of all the DNA, just the CDR3 is kept, 54 bases in frame from base 1. Trimming removed 4 bases from V and 5 bases from J; the gene matches leave 12 bases unexplained. Based on the germline V gene, the CDR1 and CDR2 sequences are MDHEN and SYDVKM. This sample was taken from a study of CD8 T cells in ankylosing spondylitis (dated by TCRdb to about 2017). Background on the whole study: To find TCR variants linked to disease, the study profiled T cell receptor beta repertoires in ankylosing spondylitis patients and healthy donors. In total, the full study cohort was made up of about 110 healthy donors and about two dozen ankylosing spondylitis patients. Samples of peripheral blood were taken, and for ankylosing spondylitis patients, synovial fluid was collected as well.

Sequenced on an Illumina HiSeq 2500. Quantitative 5'-RACE with molecular barcodes was the method used to prepare the TCR beta libraries. The paper's processing steps were these. A new computational method based on a probabilistic model of VDJ rearrangement was used to identify disease-linked TCR variants. TCRdb handled the public reads itself, with Q25 trimming in fastp and clone calling in MiXCR, and kept productive beta chains. Merged by CDR3 protein, the rows form single entries marked with the most common genes and DNA. These V and J calls are TCRdb output, not the study's own analysis. Here the sample has around 88,000 distinct CDR3 sequences; about 9% occur a single time. Under 6% of the sample comes from the top ten. The investigation overall reported the following: Blood from ankylosing spondylitis patients appeared to be characterized by a TCR beta motif composed of under 10 highly homologous amino acid variants. In peripheral blood, the disease-linked clones were found at relatively low frequencies and had a CD8+ phenotype. Some TCR beta motif variants had previously been reported in synovial fluid and blood of reactive arthritis patients, which suggested common disease-initiation mechanisms. Significant enrichment of the disease-linked clones was reported in matched synovial fluid samples from ankylosing spondylitis patients.

This sequence uses TRBV28 and TRBJ2-5, with 14 bases matching TRBD2. The source is a male donor with ankylosing spondylitis or in good health (not recorded which). The sample taken for sequencing was blood, either unsorted or a sorted T cell fraction (not recorded which). The encoded CDR3 is CASSSGLAGVPRGETQYF. The DNA sequence reads TGTGCCAGCAGTTCGGGACTAGCGGGGGTCCCGAGAGGGGAGACCCAGTACTTC.